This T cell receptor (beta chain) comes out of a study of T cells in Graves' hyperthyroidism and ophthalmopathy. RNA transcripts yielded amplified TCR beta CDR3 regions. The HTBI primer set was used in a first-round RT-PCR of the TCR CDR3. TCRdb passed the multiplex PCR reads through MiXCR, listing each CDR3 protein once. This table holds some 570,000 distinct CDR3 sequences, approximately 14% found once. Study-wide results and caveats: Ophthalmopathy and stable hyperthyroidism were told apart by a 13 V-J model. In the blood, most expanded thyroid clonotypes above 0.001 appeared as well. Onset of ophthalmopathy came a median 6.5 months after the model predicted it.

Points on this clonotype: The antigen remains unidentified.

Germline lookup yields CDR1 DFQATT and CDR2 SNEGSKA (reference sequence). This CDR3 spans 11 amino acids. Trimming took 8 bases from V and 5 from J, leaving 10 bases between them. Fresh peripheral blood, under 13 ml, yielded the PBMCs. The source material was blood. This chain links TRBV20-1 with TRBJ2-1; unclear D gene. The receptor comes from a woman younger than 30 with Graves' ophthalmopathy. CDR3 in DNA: TGCAGTTCGGCAGAAGACAATGAGCAGTTCTTC. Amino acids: CSSAEDNEQFF.